Each of the 27 T cell receptor beta chains below was sequenced from the same sample in a study of T-cell memory formation after mild COVID-19. TCRdb called the 5' RACE reads again in MiXCR, with one record for every CDR3 protein. Among around 220,000 distinct CDR3 sequences listed, 16% were seen once. The sequenced sample consisted of PBMCs or a T cell subset sorted from them (not recorded which). These receptors all stem from a man aged 18 to 35 who had mild COVID-19 (a few samples of this study predate the infection). Cell type and time point are not known.

This clonotype was counted at least ten times. The V and J genes are TRBV7-3 and TRBJ2-7, with TRBD1 as a possible D gene (5 bases). CDR1 SGHTA and CDR2 FQGTGA come from the germline V gene. With 2 bases removed from V and 3 bases from J, the gap between germline ends came to 11 bases. The CDR3 consists of 14 residues. CDR3 residues: CASSLHPGRYEQYV. Here the CDR3 DNA reads TGTGCCAGCAGCTTACACCCAGGGCGCTACGAGCAGTACGTC.

This rearrangement joins TRBV29-1 to TRBJ1-2; tentatively, D is TRBD1 (5 bases). There are 12 residues in the CDR3. CDR1 is SQVTM, CDR2 ANQGSEA, per germline. Trimming removed 1 base from V and 7 bases from J, with 10 bases in between. Here the CDR3 reads CSVEVSGGGYTF. CDR3 nucleotide sequence: TGCAGCGTTGAAGTCTCGGGGGGTGGCTACACCTTC.

The chain recombines TRBV20-1 with TRBJ1-4; 7 nucleotides agree with TRBD1. V lost 0 bases and J lost 0; bases outside the gene matches: 7. This CDR3 has 17 residues. The germline V gene encodes CDR1 DFQATT and CDR2 SNEGSKA (reference sequence). The CDR3 region has the DNA TGCAGTGCTAGAGATCTGGAGGGGGCCCCAACTAATGAAAAACTGTTTTTT. This encodes CSARDLEGAPTNEKLFF.

This clonotype was detected a few times. The V gene is TRBV4-3, the J gene TRBJ2-1; 7 bases match TRBD2. CDR3 length: 12 amino acids. Germline-derived CDR1 and CDR2 are LGHNA and YSLEER. Trimming removed 3 bases from V and 12 bases from J; junction bases left unmatched: 5. CDR3 DNA: TGCGCCAGCAGCCACCCGGGACTACGGCAGTTCTTC. Protein product: CASSHPGLRQFF.

The chain has TRBV5-1 and TRBJ2-5; 7 nucleotides align to TRBD1. The CDR3 runs 14 residues. CDR1 and CDR2 (germline): SGHRS, YFSETQ. With 6 bases clipped from V and 5 bases from J, the junction kept 10 bases outside the gene matches. CDR3 loop: CASTQGTFRETQYF. In DNA form, the CDR3 reads TGCGCCAGCACACAGGGGACATTTCGTGAGACCCAGTACTTC.

The chain is built from TRBV5-1 and TRBJ1-4, with D uncertain. There are 14 residues in the CDR3. Germline CDR1 SGHRS, CDR2 YFSETQ. Trimming stripped 3 bases from V and 8 bases from J, with 14 bases between. CDR3 loop: CASSSPGSGEKLFF. The CDR3 DNA follows: TGCGCCAGCAGCTCGCCAGGCTCTGGGGAAAAACTGTTTTTT. The full variable domain, completed using reference TRBV5-1 and TRBJ1-4, is KAGVTQTPRYLIKTRGQQVTLSCSPISGHRSVSWYQQTPGQGLQFLFEYFSETQRNKGNFPGRFSGRQFSNSRSEMNVSTLELGDSALYLCASSSPGSGEKLFFGSGTQLSVL.

This clonotype was seen a handful of times. The chain joins TRBV20-1 to TRBJ2-3; D call uncertain. This CDR3 has 11 residues. The germline gives CDR1 DFQATT, CDR2 SNEGSKA (reference sequence). V was trimmed by 1 base and J by 3 bases, leaving 2 bases between them. The CDR3 sequence is CSARVTDTQYF. CDR3 nucleotides: TGCAGTGCTAGAGTAACAGATACGCAGTATTTT.

V gene TRBV28 combines with J gene TRBJ1-3; D is perhaps TRBD1 (6 bases). CDR3 length equals 14 residues. V lost 7 bases, J lost 2 bases, and 12 bases lay in between. Germline V lookup: CDR1 MDHEN, CDR2 SYDVKM. CDR3 coding DNA: TGTGCCAGCATCCTCAGGGGCACTGGAAACACCATATATTTT. This translates into CASILRGTGNTIYF.

In its sample, this clonotype was seen a few times. V gene TRBV7-2 combines with J gene TRBJ1-5, with 10 positions matching TRBD1. The CDR3 extends over 14 amino acids. V dropped 3 bases and J dropped 5; count of bases not matched to a gene: 1. Germline CDR1 reads SGHTA; CDR2 reads FQGNSA. The CDR3 DNA reads as TGTGCCAGCAGCTTGGGACAGGGGTATCAGCCCCAGCATTTT. Amino acids: CASSLGQGYQPQHF.

At least ten counts were recorded for this clonotype. The chain employs TRBV4-3 and TRBJ2-2, with 9 nucleotides matching TRBD1. Unmatched junction bases numbered 5, after V lost 1 base and J lost 2 bases. The CDR3 is made up of 17 amino acids. Germline assignment: CDR1 LGHNA and CDR2 YSLEER. The CDR3 DNA follows: TGCGCCAGCAGCCAAGGAACAGGGGGCGCAAACACCGGGGAGCTGTTTTTT. This codes for CASSQGTGGANTGELFF.

The genes are TRBV18 and TRBJ2-7, with TRBD2 matching over 10 bases. Losses at the gene ends were 3 bases for V and 2 bases for J; bases not matched to a gene: 7. The CDR3 sequence is 16 residues long. CDR1 and CDR2 from the germline V gene are KGHSH and LQKENI. In nucleotides, the CDR3 is TGTGCCAGCTCACCTAGCGGGGGGACAGGAACCTACGAGCAGTACGTC. Its protein product is CASSPSGGTGTYEQYV.

This clonotype occurred a few times. The gene calls are TRBV5-1 and TRBJ2-1; D is perhaps TRBD1 (6 bases). Germline CDR1 reads SGHRS; CDR2 reads YFSETQ. The CDR3 has 16 residues. V lost 4 bases, J lost 0 bases, and 14 bases lay in between. The CDR3: CASSPGRGSSYNEQFF. CDR3 nucleotides: TGCGCCAGCAGCCCTGGTAGGGGGAGCTCCTACAATGAGCAGTTCTTC.

This chain joins TRBV19 and TRBJ2-1; 10 bases line up with TRBD2. V was clipped by 3 bases and J by 4 bases; unmatched bases: 15. Per germline, CDR1 LNHDA and CDR2 SQIVND (reference sequence). The CDR3 consists of 19 residues. The CDR3 loop reads CASSIHALAGAKRYNEQFF. CDR3 nucleotide sequence: TGTGCCAGTAGTATCCACGCCCTAGCGGGGGCCAAAAGATACAATGAGCAGTTCTTC.

This rearrangement joins TRBV15 to TRBJ2-2; unclear D gene. This CDR3 spans 15 amino acids. The V end lost 0 bases, the J end lost 4 bases, and 9 bases lay between the germline ends. Germline CDR1 and CDR2: LNHNV and YYDKDF (reference sequence). For the CDR3, the DNA is TGTGCCACCAGCAGAGATCGCGGATCCACCGGGGAGCTGTTTTTT. The encoded protein is CATSRDRGSTGELFF.

This sequence joins TRBV4-3 and TRBJ1-1; D might be TRBD1 (5 bases). The CDR3 totals 15 residues. V lost 1 base, J lost 6 bases, and 15 bases lay in between. In germline, CDR1 is LGHNA, CDR2 YSLEER. The CDR3 DNA reads TGCGCCAGCAGCCAAGTGATAACAGGTATCCCTGAAGCTTTCTTT. As protein: CASSQVITGIPEAFF.

The chain carries TRBV19 and TRBJ2-2; D remains ambiguous. CDR3 length equals 13 residues. Germline V gene sequence: CDR1 LNHDA, CDR2 SQIVND (reference sequence). V was clipped by 8 bases and J by 1 base, with 8 bases between them. CDR3 amino acids: CASHSVNTGELFF. DNA for the CDR3: TGTGCCAGTCACAGCGTGAACACCGGGGAGCTGTTTTTT.

This clonotype showed up many times. In DNA, the CDR3 is TGTGCCAGCAGTCTCATCGGACGGAAGCGCACCGGGGAGCTGTTTTTT. It translates to CASSLIGRKRTGELFF. The chain links TRBV6-5 to TRBJ2-2; D unresolved. Trimming shortened V by 5 bases and J by 4 bases, and 17 bases separated the two germline ends. This CDR3 comprises 16 residues. Germline-derived CDR1 and CDR2 are MNHEY and SVGAGI.

This clonotype came up a few times. The rearrangement uses TRBV11-3 and TRBJ2-2; weak D call: TRBD2 (6 bases). Germline CDR1 reads SGHNT; CDR2 reads YENEEA. Trimming removed 4 bases at V and 3 bases at J, with 9 bases between. This CDR3 spans 14 amino acids. The CDR3, as DNA: TGTGCCAGCAGCTCGGGAGATTACACCGGGGAGCTGTTTTTT. It encodes CASSSGDYTGELFF.

The chain uses TRBV6-6 and TRBJ1-3; D is ambiguous. Germline V gene lookup returns CDR1 MNHNY and CDR2 SVGAGI (reference sequence). V lost 6 bases, J lost 3 bases, and 9 bases lay in between. The CDR3 runs to 13 residues. The CDR3, as DNA: TGTGCCAGCAGGTCCTCGGATGGAAACACCATATATTTT. It specifies CASRSSDGNTIYF.

The rearrangement joins TRBV20-1 to TRBJ1-5, with D unresolved. The CDR3 extends over 14 amino acids. Deletions cut 3 bases from V and 3 bases from J, with 12 bases between. The V gene's germline CDR1 is DFQATT and CDR2 SNEGSKA (reference sequence). The CDR3 DNA is TGCAGTGCTAGGATACGTTCCTACAATCAGCCCCAGCATTTT. Protein: CSARIRSYNQPQHF.

This clonotype was counted at least ten times. The chain combines TRBV6-2 or TRBV6-3 with TRBJ2-6; no reliable D call. From germline, CDR1 is MNHEY and CDR2 SVGEGT. This CDR3 spans 17 amino acids. V was clipped by 1 base and J by 0 bases, with 10 bases between them. CDR3 in DNA: TGTGCCAGCAGTTACTTAGGGCCGAGCTCTGGGGCCAACGTCCTGACTTTC. As protein: CASSYLGPSSGANVLTF.

This chain links TRBV29-1 with TRBJ2-7; D is ambiguous. V was clipped by 1 base and J by 0 bases, with 4 bases between them. This CDR3 is 12 amino acids long. Germline-derived CDR1 and CDR2 are SQVTM and ANQGSEA. DNA for the CDR3: TGCAGCGTTGAAGCGACCTCCTACGAGCAGTACTTC. It is translated as CSVEATSYEQYF.

The chain couples TRBV19 to TRBJ2-3, with D tentatively TRBD1 (5 bases). V gave up 9 bases and J gave up 6 bases, with 19 bases separating them. This CDR3 comprises 14 residues. From germline, CDR1 is LNHDA and CDR2 SQIVND (reference sequence). CDR3: CASSDSYQVDTQYF. The CDR3 coding sequence is TGTGCCAGCTCTGACAGCTACCAAGTTGATACGCAGTATTTT.

There are a few counts of this clonotype. The chain carries TRBV4-1 and TRBJ1-1, with D hard to call. V was shortened by 1 base and J by 0 bases, with 9 bases between the two germline ends. CDR1 MGHRA and CDR2 YSYEKL come from the germline V gene. The CDR3 contains 15 residues. In nucleotides, the CDR3 is TGCGCCAGCAGCCAAGCTCTCTCGGTGAACACTGAAGCTTTCTTT. This codes for CASSQALSVNTEAFF.

V and J are TRBV5-1 and TRBJ2-6; D unresolved. From germline, CDR1 is SGHRS and CDR2 YFSETQ. V gave up 1 base and J gave up 0 bases, with 5 bases separating them. The CDR3 is 15 amino acids. The CDR3 region is CASSLSNSGANVLTF. CDR3 in DNA: TGCGCCAGCAGCTTGTCTAACTCTGGGGCCAACGTCCTGACTTTC.

This clonotype was detected only a few times. CDR3 nucleotides: TGTGCCAGCAGCTTCGGACTAGCGGAGTACGAGCAGTACTTC. This translates into CASSFGLAEYEQYF. The chain employs TRBV7-2 and TRBJ2-7; 10 bases agree with TRBD2. The V gene end was trimmed by 3 bases and the J gene end by 4 bases; junction bases not matched to a gene: 3. Per germline, CDR1 SGHTA and CDR2 FQGNSA. The CDR3 covers 14 residues.

The chain recombines TRBV10-3 with TRBJ2-7, with TRBD1 as a possible D gene (7 bases). Deletions cut 6 bases from V and 7 bases from J, with 16 bases between. In germline, CDR1 is ENHRY, CDR2 SYGVKD. This CDR3 is built from 13 residues. CDR3: CAISAGQSGEQYV. DNA of the CDR3: TGTGCCATCAGCGCGGGACAGTCTGGAGAGCAGTACGTC.